The next 5 T cell receptor beta chains were all read from a single sample in a study of cytomegalovirus exposure and HLA in healthy donors. PCR primers comprised 60 Vbeta and 13 Jbeta primers. TCRdb's copy holds only in-frame clones and misses some; the assay was immunoSEQ multiplex PCR. The sample lists around 100,000 clones; roughly four fifths were seen once. Sequenced: PBMCs. These receptors were taken from a man in his forties or fifties in good health and CMV-seropositive.

V gene TRBV11-2 combines with J gene TRBJ2-3; TRBD2 agrees at 8 bases. The CDR3 is 13 residues long. Germline CDR1 reads SGHAT; CDR2 reads FQNNGV. V was pared by 7 bases and J by 7 bases, with 7 bases of the junction left unmatched. CDR3 in DNA: TGTGCCAGCAAAACCGGGGGGGCCCATACGCAGTATTTT. It codes for CASKTGGAHTQYF. The full variable domain, rest sourced from reference TRBV11-2 and TRBJ2-3, is EAGVAQSPRYKIIEKRQSVAFWCNPISGHATLYWYQQILGQGPKLLIQFQNNGVVDDSQLPKDRFSAERLKGVDSTLKIQPAKLEDSAVYLCASKTGGAHTQYFGPGTRLTVL.

V usage is TRBV11-2 and J usage is TRBJ2-7; TRBD1 agrees at 8 bases. With V trimmed by 3 bases and J by 3 bases, 7 bases remained unmatched. Germline V gives CDR1 SGHAT, CDR2 FQNNGV. The CDR3 totals 15 residues. DNA for the CDR3: TGTGCCAGCAGCTTCCGCCCGGACAGGGTCTACGAGCAGTACTTC. It specifies CASSFRPDRVYEQYF.

The chain combines TRBV6-1 with TRBJ1-3; no clear D. V was pared by 7 bases and J by 2 bases, with 12 bases between. This CDR3 region has 14 residues. The germline gives CDR1 MNHNS, CDR2 SASEGT. CDR3 nucleotides: TGTGCCAGCATCCCAGACGGAGCTGGAAACACCATATATTTT. Its protein product is CASIPDGAGNTIYF.

The CDR3: CASSPRGETQYF. CDR3 DNA: TGCGCCAGCAGCCCGAGGGGGGAGACCCAGTACTTC. The gene calls are TRBV5-1 and TRBJ2-5, with D possibly TRBD1 on 6 matching bases. V gave up 4 bases and J gave up 5 bases, with 9 bases separating them. Germline V lookup: CDR1 SGHRS, CDR2 YFSETQ. The CDR3 totals 12 residues.

This chain connects TRBV7-2 to TRBJ2-2; D possibly corresponds to TRBD1 (6 bases). CDR3 length: 16 residues. Germline-derived CDR1 and CDR2 are SGHTA and FQGNSA. V dropped 3 bases and J dropped 1 base, with 12 bases sitting between them. This CDR3 reads CASSFLGTQNTGELFF. In DNA, the CDR3 is TGTGCCAGCAGCTTCCTCGGGACACAGAACACCGGGGAGCTGTTTTTT.